Listed below are T cell receptor beta chains from one sample, sequenced in a study of blood T cell repertoires in COVID-19. Only in-frame clones appear in the TCRdb table, and some are missing; sequencing was by immunoSEQ multiplex PCR. The sample lists fewer than 350,000 clones, 70% to 90% occurring once. What was sequenced was PBMCs or T cells enriched from blood (not recorded which). These receptors were taken from a man aged 25-40 years who had recovered from COVID-19. The CDR3 runs from the conserved cysteine through the conserved F or W. Fields, in order: D gene, J gene, V gene, clone size, CDR3 length, CDR3 protein, CDR3 DNA. A D gene is named only where the DNA matches it firmly. Not all rows give a size; the values are once, few, many and, for expanded clones, a class.

TRBD1	TRBJ2-2	TRBV6-5	-	14	CASGGTGNTGELFF	TGTGCCAGCGGAGGGACAGGGAACACCGGGGAGCTGTTTTTT
-	TRBJ1-2	TRBV12-5	-	14	CASGLVRGDYGYTF	TGTGCTAGTGGTTTGGTACGAGGAGACTATGGCTACACCTTC
-	TRBJ2-7	TRBV5-4	-	15	CASSLARTGRYEQYF	TGTGCCAGCAGCTTGGCCCGGACTGGACGATACGAGCAGTACTTC
-	TRBJ2-2	TRBV24-1	-	15	CATSDESGATGELFF	TGTGCCACCAGTGATGAATCAGGGGCAACCGGGGAGCTGTTTTTT
TRBD1	TRBJ1-3	TRBV5-1	-	15	CASSLGQGFGNTIYF	TGCGCCAGCAGCTTGGGACAGGGGTTCGGAAACACCATATATTTT
-	TRBJ1-3	TRBV30	-	15	CAWSVWGTSGNTIYF	TGTGCCTGGAGTGTGTGGGGCACCTCTGGAAACACCATATATTTT
-	TRBJ1-6	TRBV7-2	-	16	CASSLVWSRNGSPLHF	TGTGCCAGCAGCTTAGTTTGGTCCAGGAACGGATCACCCCTCCACTTT
-	TRBJ1-3	TRBV24-1	-	14	CATSDRGTGNTIYF	TGTGCCACCAGTGACCGGGGAACTGGAAACACCATATATTTT
-	TRBJ1-4	TRBV9	-	16	CASSVGLGGGNEKLFF	TGTGCCAGCAGCGTAGGTCTCGGGGGTGGAAATGAAAAACTGTTTTTT
TRBD2	TRBJ2-1	TRBV19	many	16	CASSRGSGKGYNEQFF	TGTGCCAGTAGTAGGGGTAGCGGGAAAGGTTACAATGAGCAGTTCTTC
-	TRBJ2-1	TRBV5-5	-	12	CASSQTGGEQFF	TGTGCCAGCAGCCAAACAGGCGGCGAGCAGTTCTTC
-	TRBJ1-6	TRBV30	-	15	CAWSVQGNNNSPLHF	TGTGCCTGGAGTGTGCAGGGTAATAATAATTCACCCCTCCACTTT
-	TRBJ1-2	TRBV5-5	-	13	CASSPNRGSGYTF	TGTGCCAGCAGTCCGAATCGCGGGAGTGGCTACACCTTC